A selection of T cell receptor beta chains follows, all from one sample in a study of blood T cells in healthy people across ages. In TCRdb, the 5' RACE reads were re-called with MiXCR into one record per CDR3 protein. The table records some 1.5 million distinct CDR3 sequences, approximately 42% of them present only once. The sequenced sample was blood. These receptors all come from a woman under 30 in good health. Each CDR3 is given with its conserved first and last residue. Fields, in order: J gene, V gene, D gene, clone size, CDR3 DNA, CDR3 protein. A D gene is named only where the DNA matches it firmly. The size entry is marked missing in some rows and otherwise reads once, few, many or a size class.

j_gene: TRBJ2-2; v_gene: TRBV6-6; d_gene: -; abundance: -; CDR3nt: TGTGCCAGCAGAGATACAGGGATCGGGGAGCTGTTTTTT; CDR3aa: CASRDTGIGELFF
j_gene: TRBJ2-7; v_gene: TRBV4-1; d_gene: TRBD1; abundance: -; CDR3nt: TGCGCCAGCAGCCAAGCCCCAGGGGGCCTCTCCTACGAGCAGTACTTC; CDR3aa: CASSQAPGGLSYEQYF
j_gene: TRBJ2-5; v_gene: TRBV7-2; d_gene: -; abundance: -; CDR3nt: TGTGCCAGCAGCCTCCAGTCCTGGGGGAATGAAGAGACCCAGTACTTC; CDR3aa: CASSLQSWGNEETQYF
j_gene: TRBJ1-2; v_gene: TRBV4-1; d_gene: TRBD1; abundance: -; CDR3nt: TGCGCCAGCGGCCAGGGACAGGCTTCTGGCTACACCTTC; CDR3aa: CASGQGQASGYTF
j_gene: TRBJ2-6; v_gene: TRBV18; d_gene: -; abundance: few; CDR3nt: TGTGCCAGCTCACCTATACAGGGCTCTGGGGCCAACGTCCTGACTTTC; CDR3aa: CASSPIQGSGANVLTF
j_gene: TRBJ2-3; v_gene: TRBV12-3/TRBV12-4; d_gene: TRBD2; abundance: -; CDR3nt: TGTGCCCGCACCCCGGGACTAGCGTTAGATACGCAGTATTTT; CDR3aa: CARTPGLALDTQYF
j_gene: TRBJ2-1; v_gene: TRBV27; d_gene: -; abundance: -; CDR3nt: TGTGCCAGCAATTTGTTAGACAGCTACAATGAGCAGTTCTTC; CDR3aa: CASNLLDSYNEQFF
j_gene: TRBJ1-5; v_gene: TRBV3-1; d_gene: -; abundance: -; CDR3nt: TGTGCCAGCAGCCAAGATTCGGGGGCTAATCAGCCCCAGCATTTT; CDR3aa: CASSQDSGANQPQHF
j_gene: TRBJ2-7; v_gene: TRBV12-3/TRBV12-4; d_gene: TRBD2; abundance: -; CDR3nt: TGTGCCGCGGGGGGGCAACCCTACAATGAGCAGTACTTC; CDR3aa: CAAGGQPYNEQYF
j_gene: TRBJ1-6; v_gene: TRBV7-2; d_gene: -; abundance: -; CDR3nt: TGTGCCAGCAGCCCAGGGGCACAACAGGGCTCACCCCTCCACTTT; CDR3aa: CASSPGAQQGSPLHF
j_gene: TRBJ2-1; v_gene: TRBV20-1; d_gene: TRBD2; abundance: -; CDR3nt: TGCAGTGCTCCGCTCGGACTAGCGGACTACAATGAGCAGTTCTTC; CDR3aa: CSAPLGLADYNEQFF
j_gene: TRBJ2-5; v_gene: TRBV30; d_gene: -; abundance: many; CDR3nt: TGTGCCTGGAGTGGTGAGAGGGGAAGGGAGACCCAGTACTTC; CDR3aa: CAWSGERGRETQYF
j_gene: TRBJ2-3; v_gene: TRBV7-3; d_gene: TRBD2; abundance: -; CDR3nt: TGTGCCAGCAGCTTAACAACTAGCGGGGGCACAGATACGCAGTATTTT; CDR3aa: CASSLTTSGGTDTQYF
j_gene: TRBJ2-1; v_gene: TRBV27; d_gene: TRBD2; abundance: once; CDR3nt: TGTGCCAGCAGTTTTTCTGGACTAGCGGGGGGATCCTCCTACAATGAGCAGTTCTTC; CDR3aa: CASSFSGLAGGSSYNEQFF
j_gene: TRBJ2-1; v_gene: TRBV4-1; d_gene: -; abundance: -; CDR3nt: TGCGCCAGCAGTTGGCAGGGGGGGACCTACAATGAGCAGTTCTTC; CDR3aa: CASSWQGGTYNEQFF
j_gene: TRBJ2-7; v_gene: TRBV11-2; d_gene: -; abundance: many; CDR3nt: TGTGCCAGCAGCTTAACCCCAGACAGCTCCTACGAGCAGTACTTC; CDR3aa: CASSLTPDSSYEQYF
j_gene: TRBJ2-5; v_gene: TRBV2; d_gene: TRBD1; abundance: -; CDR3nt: TGTGCCAGCAGTGGCGGGACAGGGGGTCAAGAGACCCAGTACTTC; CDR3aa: CASSGGTGGQETQYF
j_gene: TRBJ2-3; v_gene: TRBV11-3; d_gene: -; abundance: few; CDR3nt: TGTGCCAGCAGCTTACGTGGGGTCATCGATACGCAGTATTTT; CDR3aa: CASSLRGVIDTQYF
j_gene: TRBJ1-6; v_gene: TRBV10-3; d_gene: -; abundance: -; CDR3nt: TGTGCCATCAGGGAAGCAGGGACAATGGATTCACCCCTCCACTTT; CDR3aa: CAIREAGTMDSPLHF
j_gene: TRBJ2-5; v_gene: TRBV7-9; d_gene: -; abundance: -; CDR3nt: TGTGCCAGCAGTATCTTAGGGGACCTGAATGAGCAGTACTTC; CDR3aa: CASSILGDLNEQYF
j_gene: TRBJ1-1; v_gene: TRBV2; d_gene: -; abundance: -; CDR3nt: TGTGCCAGCAGTGAACTGGGCCGGGACACTGAAGCTTTCTTT; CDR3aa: CASSELGRDTEAFF
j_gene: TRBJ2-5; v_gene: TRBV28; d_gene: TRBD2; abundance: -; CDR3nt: TGTGCCAGCAGTTTATCGGGACTAGCGGGAGAGGGCCATAAGACCCAGTACTTC; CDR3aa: CASSLSGLAGEGHKTQYF
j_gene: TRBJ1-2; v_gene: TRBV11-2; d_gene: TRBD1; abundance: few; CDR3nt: TGTGCCAGCAGCCCGGTGACAGGGCGAGGCTACACCTTC; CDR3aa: CASSPVTGRGYTF
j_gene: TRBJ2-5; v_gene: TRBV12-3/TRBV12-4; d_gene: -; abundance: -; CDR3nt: TGTGCCAGCAGTTTAGCGCTGGAGGAAGAGACCCAGTACTTC; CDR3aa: CASSLALEEETQYF
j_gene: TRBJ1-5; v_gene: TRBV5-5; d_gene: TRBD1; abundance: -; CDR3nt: TGTGCCAGCAGCTTGGGGTCAGGGGGAGAACAGCCCCAGCATTTT; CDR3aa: CASSLGSGGEQPQHF
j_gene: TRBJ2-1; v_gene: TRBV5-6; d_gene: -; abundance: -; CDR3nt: TGTGCCAGCAGCTTTTTGAATAGCCCGTTCTTC; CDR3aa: CASSFLNSPFF
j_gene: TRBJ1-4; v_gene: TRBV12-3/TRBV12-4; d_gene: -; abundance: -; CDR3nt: TGTGCCAGCAGTTGGGGGTATGAAAAACTGTTTTTT; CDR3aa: CASSWGYEKLFF
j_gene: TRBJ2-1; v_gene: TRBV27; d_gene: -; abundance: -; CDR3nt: TGTGCCAGCAGCCCAAGTTTCAGGTACAATGAGCAGTTCTTC; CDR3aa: CASSPSFRYNEQFF
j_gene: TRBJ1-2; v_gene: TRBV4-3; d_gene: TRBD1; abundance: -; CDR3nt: TGCGCCAGCAGCCAAGTCGGGACAGCCTTCTATGGCTACACCTTC; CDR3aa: CASSQVGTAFYGYTF
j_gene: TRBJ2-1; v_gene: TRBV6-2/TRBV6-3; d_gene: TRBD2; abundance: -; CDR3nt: TGTGCCAGCAGTTACTTGGGACTAGCGTCCTACAATGAGCAGTTCTTC; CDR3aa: CASSYLGLASYNEQFF
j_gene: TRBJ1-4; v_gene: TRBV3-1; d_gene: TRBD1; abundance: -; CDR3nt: TGTGCCAGCAGGATGGGACAGGCGGAGGGTGAAAAACTGTTTTTT; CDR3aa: CASRMGQAEGEKLFF
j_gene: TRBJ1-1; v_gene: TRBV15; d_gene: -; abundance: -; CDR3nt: TGTGCCACCAGCAGAGATCCCGGGGCTGAAGCTTTCTTT; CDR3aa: CATSRDPGAEAFF
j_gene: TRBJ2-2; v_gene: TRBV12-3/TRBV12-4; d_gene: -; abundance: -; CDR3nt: TGTGCCAGCAGTTTGGCAAGGGTGCAGCACGGGGAGCTGTTTTTT; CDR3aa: CASSLARVQHGELFF
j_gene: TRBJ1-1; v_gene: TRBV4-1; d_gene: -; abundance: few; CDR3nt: TGCGCCAGCAGCCAAGACAGGCGCGGACCTGAAGCTTTCTTT; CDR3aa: CASSQDRRGPEAFF
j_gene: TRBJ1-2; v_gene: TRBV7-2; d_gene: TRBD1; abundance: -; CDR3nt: TGTGCCAGCAGCAAACCGGACAGGGGGCGATCTGGCTACACCTTC; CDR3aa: CASSKPDRGRSGYTF
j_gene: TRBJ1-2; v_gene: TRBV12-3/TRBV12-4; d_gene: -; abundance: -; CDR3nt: TGTGCCAGCAGCGGGTGGGGTTGGTCTAACTATGGCTACACCTTC; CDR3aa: CASSGWGWSNYGYTF
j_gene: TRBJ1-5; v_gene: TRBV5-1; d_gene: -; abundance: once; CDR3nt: TGCGCCAACAGCTTGGGGCAGTATCAGCCCCAGCATTTT; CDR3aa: CANSLGQYQPQHF
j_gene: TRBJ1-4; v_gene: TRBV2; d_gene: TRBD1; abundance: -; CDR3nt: TGTGCCACCCAGGGACAGGTTAATGAAAAACTGTTTTTT; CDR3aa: CATQGQVNEKLFF
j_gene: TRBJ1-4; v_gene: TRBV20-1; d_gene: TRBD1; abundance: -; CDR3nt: TGCAGTGCTTCGTGGGACAGGGTGTTAGGAAAACTGTTTTTT; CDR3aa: CSASWDRVLGKLFF
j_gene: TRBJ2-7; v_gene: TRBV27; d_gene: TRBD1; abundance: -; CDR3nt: TGTGCCAGCAGTCTCCGGACAGGGTACTACGAGCAGTACTTC; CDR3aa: CASSLRTGYYEQYF
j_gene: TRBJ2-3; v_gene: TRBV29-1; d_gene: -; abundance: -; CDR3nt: TGCAGCGTTTCCACCCCAGGGTTACCAAGCCCAGATACGCAGTATTTT; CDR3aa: CSVSTPGLPSPDTQYF
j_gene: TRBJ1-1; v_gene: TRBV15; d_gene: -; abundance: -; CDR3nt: TGTGCCACCAGCAGTTTAGGGACTGAAGCTTTCTTT; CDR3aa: CATSSLGTEAFF